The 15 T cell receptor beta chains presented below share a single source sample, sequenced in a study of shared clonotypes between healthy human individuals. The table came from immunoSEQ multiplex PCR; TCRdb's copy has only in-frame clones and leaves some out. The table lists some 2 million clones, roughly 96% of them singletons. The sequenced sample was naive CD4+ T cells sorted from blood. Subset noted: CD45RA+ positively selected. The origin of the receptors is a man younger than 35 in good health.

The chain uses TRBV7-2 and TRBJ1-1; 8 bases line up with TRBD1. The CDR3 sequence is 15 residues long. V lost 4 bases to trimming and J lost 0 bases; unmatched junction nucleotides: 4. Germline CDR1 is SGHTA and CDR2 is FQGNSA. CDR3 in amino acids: CASSSWTGLNTEAFF. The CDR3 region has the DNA TGTGCCAGCAGCTCATGGACAGGGTTGAACACTGAAGCTTTCTTT.

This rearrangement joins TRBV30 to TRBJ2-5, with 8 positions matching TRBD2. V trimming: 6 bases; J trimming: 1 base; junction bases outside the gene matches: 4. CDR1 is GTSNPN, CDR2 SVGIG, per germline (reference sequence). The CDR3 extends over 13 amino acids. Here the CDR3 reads CACSGGSQETQYF. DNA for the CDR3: TGTGCCTGCTCGGGGGGGTCCCAAGAGACCCAGTACTTC.

The DNA for the CDR3 is TGCGCCAGCAGCTTGCAGGGCACAGGGTTCTACAATGAGCAGTTCTTC. Its translation is CASSLQGTGFYNEQFF. The chain joins TRBV5-1 to TRBJ2-1, with D possibly being TRBD1 (6 bases). Germline V gene lookup returns CDR1 SGHRS and CDR2 YFSETQ. The CDR3 has 16 amino acids. V lost 1 base to trimming and J lost 3 bases, with 14 bases between them.

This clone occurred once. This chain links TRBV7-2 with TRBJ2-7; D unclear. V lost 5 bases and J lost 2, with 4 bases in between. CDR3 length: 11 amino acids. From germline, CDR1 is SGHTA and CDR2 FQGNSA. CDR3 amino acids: CASSVAYEQYF. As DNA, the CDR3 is TGTGCCAGCAGCGTCGCCTACGAGCAGTACTTC.

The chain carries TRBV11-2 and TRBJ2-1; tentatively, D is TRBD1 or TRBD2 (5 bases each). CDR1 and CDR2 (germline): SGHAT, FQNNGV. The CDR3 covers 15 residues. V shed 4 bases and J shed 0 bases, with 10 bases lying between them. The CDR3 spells CASSSGTVSYNEQFF. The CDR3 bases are TGTGCCAGCAGCTCCGGGACCGTCTCCTACAATGAGCAGTTCTTC.

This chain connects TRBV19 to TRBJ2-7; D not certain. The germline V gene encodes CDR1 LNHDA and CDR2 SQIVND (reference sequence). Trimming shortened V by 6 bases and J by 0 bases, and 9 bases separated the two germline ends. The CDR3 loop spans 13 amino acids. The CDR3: CASSREHSYEQYF. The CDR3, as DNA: TGTGCCAGTAGCCGCGAACACTCCTACGAGCAGTACTTC.

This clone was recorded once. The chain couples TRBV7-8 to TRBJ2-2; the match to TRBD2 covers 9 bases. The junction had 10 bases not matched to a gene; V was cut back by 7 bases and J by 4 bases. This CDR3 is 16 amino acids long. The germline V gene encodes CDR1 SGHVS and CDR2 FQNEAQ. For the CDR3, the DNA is TGTGCCAGCACCCGCGGAGGACTAGCGATCACCGGGGAGCTGTTTTTT. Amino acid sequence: CASTRGGLAITGELFF.

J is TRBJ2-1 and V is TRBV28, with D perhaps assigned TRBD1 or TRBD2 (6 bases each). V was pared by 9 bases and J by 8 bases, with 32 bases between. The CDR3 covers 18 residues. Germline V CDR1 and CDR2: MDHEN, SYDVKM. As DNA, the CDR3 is TGTGCCAGTACCTCGCGGAGGGGGGATCCCCTCCATGGCTATGAGCAGTTCTTC. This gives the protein CASTSRRGDPLHGYEQFF.

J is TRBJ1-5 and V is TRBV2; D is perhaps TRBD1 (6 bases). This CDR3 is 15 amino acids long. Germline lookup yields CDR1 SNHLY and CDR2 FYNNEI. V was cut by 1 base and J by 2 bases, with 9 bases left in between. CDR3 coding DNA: TGTGCCAGCAGTGAAGAACAGGGCGGCAATCAGCCCCAGCATTTT. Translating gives CASSEEQGGNQPQHF.

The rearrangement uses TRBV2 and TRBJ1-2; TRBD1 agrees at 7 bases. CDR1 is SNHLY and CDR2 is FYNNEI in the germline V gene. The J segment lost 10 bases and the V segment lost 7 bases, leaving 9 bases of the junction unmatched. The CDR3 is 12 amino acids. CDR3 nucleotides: TGTGCCAGCAAAGAGGACAGGCCTTCCTACACCTTC. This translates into CASKEDRPSYTF.

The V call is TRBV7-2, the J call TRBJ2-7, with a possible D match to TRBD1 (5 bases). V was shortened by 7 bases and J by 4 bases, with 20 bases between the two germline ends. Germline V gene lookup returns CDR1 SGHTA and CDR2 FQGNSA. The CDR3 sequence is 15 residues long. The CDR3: CASTLSQGGTYEQYF. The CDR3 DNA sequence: TGTGCCAGCACCCTAAGTCAGGGTGGAACTTACGAGCAGTACTTC.

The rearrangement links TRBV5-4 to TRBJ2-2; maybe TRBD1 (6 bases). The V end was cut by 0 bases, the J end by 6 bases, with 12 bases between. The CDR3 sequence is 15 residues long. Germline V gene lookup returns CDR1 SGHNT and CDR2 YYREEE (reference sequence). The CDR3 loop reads CASSLVLGAPGELFF. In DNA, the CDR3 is TGTGCCAGCAGCTTGGTTTTGGGGGCACCCGGGGAGCTGTTTTTT.

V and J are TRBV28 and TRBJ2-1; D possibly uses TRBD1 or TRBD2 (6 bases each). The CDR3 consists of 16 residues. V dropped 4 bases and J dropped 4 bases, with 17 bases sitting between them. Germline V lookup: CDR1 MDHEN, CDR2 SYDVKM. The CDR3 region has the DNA TGTGCCAGCAGTTCCACGCCGGGGGCGGGATACAATGAGCAGTTCTTC. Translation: CASSSTPGAGYNEQFF.

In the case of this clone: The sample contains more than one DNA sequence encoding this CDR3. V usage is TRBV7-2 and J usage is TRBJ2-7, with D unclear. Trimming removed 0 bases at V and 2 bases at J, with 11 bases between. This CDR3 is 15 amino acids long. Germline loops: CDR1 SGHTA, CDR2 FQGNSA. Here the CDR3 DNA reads TGTGCCAGCAGCTTAGCCTTCGGTCGAACCTACGAGCAGTACTTC. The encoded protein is CASSLAFGRTYEQYF.

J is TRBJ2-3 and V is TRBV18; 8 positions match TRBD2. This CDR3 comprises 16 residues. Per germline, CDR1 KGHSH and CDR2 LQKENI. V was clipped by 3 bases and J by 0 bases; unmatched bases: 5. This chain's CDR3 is CASSPTSGGSTDTQYF. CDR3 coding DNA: TGTGCCAGCTCACCCACTAGCGGAGGTAGCACAGATACGCAGTATTTT.